This paragraph reports one T cell receptor (beta chain). Its antigen remains unidentified. The sample holds no much larger clone one base away, and base qualities are not on file. The data originate from a study of blood T cell repertoires in COVID-19 (TCRdb year 2020). Context from the whole study: Collaborator samples came from the United States, Italy and Spain and covered acute and convalescent phases of COVID-19. The material from the prospective study consisted of cDNA or gDNA derived from T cells, B-cell-depleted T cells, or PBMCs. The dataset comprised deeply sampled blood TCRbeta repertoires from subjects exposed to, actively infected with, or recovered from COVID-19. The repertoires were made available in a free public database intended to serve as a resource for research on the immune response to SARS-CoV-2. The samples were drawn from two sources: the first 160 participants of the ongoing ImmuneRACE study, and 1,200 or so subjects contributed by 6 global collaborators. The sample metadata nearly always contained a de-identified subject ID, COVID-19 status, age in years and sex. Where available, HLA class I and class II types were obtained from metadata supplied by the sample provider rather than from assay-based typing. Broad study findings and their caveats: The amount of clinical and demographic metadata varied by source and participant and was provided uncurated.

The germline V end is reduced by 3 bases and the J end by 6 bases; junction bases left unmatched: 9. The CDR3 numbers 15 residues from cysteine through phenylalanine. Left in the record is the CDR3 DNA by itself, 45 bases read in frame from the first base. Per the germline V gene, LGHNA is the CDR1 and YNFKEQ is the CDR2. Collaborating institutions collected whole blood in K2EDTA tubes following their own protocols. For TCRbeta analysis, collaborators shipped samples in one of three forms: frozen whole blood, isolated PBMCs, or DNA extracted from either of those sample types. TCRbeta CDR3 regions were amplified from genomic DNA by means of the immunoSEQ Assay, a bias-controlled multiplex PCR. In the authors' own workflow: Within the assay, amplification of reference gene primers was used to estimate how many nucleated cells each sample contained. To quantify the absolute abundance of each unique TCRbeta CDR3 rearrangement, sequence reads were collapsed and filtered. For each sample, productive Simpson clonality was calculated as the square root of Simpson's diversity index over productive rearrangements. The immuneACCESS repertoire file appears here via TCRdb, limited to in-frame rearrangements. These files lack a portion of the clones; in checked studies, under half of the deficit traces to unresolved V genes, and the cause of the others is not known. That table is the source of V, J and clone size, and D and trimming were worked out from the DNA. The sample has 50,000 to 80,000 clones on record, 65% to 80% of them singletons. Roughly 5% of the sample belongs to the ten largest clones.

The source is a human donor in a cohort sampled during active COVID-19. The sample taken for sequencing was peripheral blood. The chain couples TRBV4-2 to TRBJ2-3, with TRBD2 matching 7 junction bases. CDR3 reads: CASSQNLAGRDTQYF. The DNA sequence reads TGTGCCAGCAGCCAGAACCTTGCCGGGAGGGATACGCAGTATTTT.